The rows below give T cell receptor beta chains drawn from one sample of a study of T cell responses to AZD1222 COVID-19 vaccine. Assay: immunoSEQ multiplex PCR; the TCRdb copy retains only in-frame clones and omits some. The sample lists 150,000 or so clones, more than 85% seen once, with around 2.5% in the top ten. Specimen: peripheral blood, collected on day 0 of AZD1222 vaccination. The source is an adult in good health. CDR3s include the opening cysteine and the closing phenylalanine or tryptophan. Clone sizes are given selectively: once, few, many, or a class where the clone is expanded.

V: TRBV14
size: .
J: TRBJ2-7
length: 11
CDR3: CASSMSYEQYF

V: TRBV6-6
size: .
J: TRBJ2-1
length: 15
CDR3: CASSSRTSGEDEQFF

V: TRBV6-5
size: .
J: TRBJ2-4
length: 14
CDR3: CASSIRGNKNIQYF

V: TRBV4-1
size: .
J: TRBJ1-2
length: 16
CDR3: CASSQDQWQGAGGYTF

V: TRBV3-1/TRBV3-2
size: .
J: TRBJ2-3
length: 13
CDR3: CASSGPSTDTQYF

V: TRBV18
size: few
J: TRBJ1-2
length: 15
CDR3: CASSPNGDTNYGYTF

V: TRBV11-3
size: .
J: TRBJ2-5
length: 12
CDR3: CASIRGEETQYF

V: TRBV9
size: .
J: TRBJ1-3
length: 13
CDR3: CASRTDSGNTIYF

V: TRBV10-2
size: few
J: TRBJ2-7
length: 9
CDR3: CASGREQYF

V: TRBV6-2/TRBV6-3
size: .
J: TRBJ1-6
length: 15
CDR3: CASSSGGNRNSPLHF

V: TRBV9
size: .
J: TRBJ1-2
length: 14
CDR3: CASSGGQGNYGYTF

V: TRBV6-9
size: .
J: TRBJ1-5
length: 15
CDR3: CASSDGNYSNQPQHF

V: TRBV9
size: once
J: TRBJ1-5
length: 14
CDR3: CASSGSFGNQPQHF

V: TRBV10-3
size: .
J: TRBJ2-3
length: 17
CDR3: CAIRAGMGEYSTDTQYF

V: TRBV7-3
size: once
J: TRBJ2-5
length: 15
CDR3: CASSLLAGPQETQYF

V: TRBV3-1/TRBV3-2
size: .
J: TRBJ1-1
length: 16
CDR3: CASSQRGTGGNTEAFF

V: TRBV7-9
size: .
J: TRBJ1-2
length: 14
CDR3: CASSPGGANYGYTF

V: TRBV6-5
size: .
J: TRBJ2-1
length: 14
CDR3: CASSYSPHGNEQFF

V: TRBV11-3
size: .
J: TRBJ1-3
length: 13
CDR3: CASSFNSGNTIYF

V: TRBV14
size: .
J: TRBJ1-3
length: 15
CDR3: CASSQEGFPGNTIYF

V: TRBV7-3
size: .
J: TRBJ1-1
length: 14
CDR3: CASSPSGERTEAFF

V: TRBV7-9
size: .
J: TRBJ2-3
length: 12
CDR3: CASRWGDDTQYF

V: TRBV9
size: .
J: TRBJ1-5
length: 14
CDR3: CASSSEGGDQPQHF

V: TRBV11-2
size: .
J: TRBJ2-7
length: 15
CDR3: CASSSPGQVTYEQYF

V: TRBV27
size: .
J: TRBJ2-5
length: 13
CDR3: CASSLVGGETQYF

V: TRBV6-5
size: .
J: TRBJ2-5
length: 15
CDR3: CASSSGTSGRETQYF

V: TRBV5-6
size: .
J: TRBJ2-1
length: 11
CDR3: CASSLVDEQFF

V: TRBV29-1
size: .
J: TRBJ2-5
length: 12
CDR3: CSFESGTLTQYF

V: TRBV5-1
size: .
J: TRBJ2-1
length: 15
CDR3: CASSMIRDKYNEQFF

V: TRBV30
size: .
J: TRBJ1-3
length: 16
CDR3: CAWSVRGLISGNTIYF

V: TRBV5-1
size: .
J: TRBJ2-1
length: 15
CDR3: CASSLSRGGGNEQFF

V: TRBV6-2/TRBV6-3
size: once
J: TRBJ1-6
length: 16
CDR3: CASSSDRVLAGSPLHF

V: TRBV28
size: .
J: TRBJ1-6
length: 15
CDR3: CASSPIDRNNSPLHF

V: TRBV18
size: .
J: TRBJ1-6
length: 13
CDR3: CASSPREASPLHF

V: TRBV18
size: .
J: TRBJ1-3
length: 15
CDR3: CASSPGGAHGNTIYF

V: TRBV15
size: .
J: TRBJ1-4
length: 15
CDR3: CATSTIQGSNEKLFF

V: TRBV9
size: .
J: TRBJ1-2
length: 13
CDR3: CASSVRGVYGYTF

V: TRBV24-1
size: .
J: TRBJ1-5
length: 14
CDR3: CATSDYGSLRPQHF

V: TRBV6-5
size: .
J: TRBJ2-1
length: 14
CDR3: CATGVFDPGDEQFF

V: TRBV5-6
size: .
J: TRBJ1-1
length: 15
CDR3: CASSTRIARGTEAFF

V: TRBV6-5
size: .
J: TRBJ2-7
length: 14
CDR3: CASSSGEDLHEQYF

V: TRBV9
size: .
J: TRBJ1-4
length: 16
CDR3: CASSVGSTTTNEKLFF

V: TRBV3-1/TRBV3-2
size: .
J: TRBJ2-5
length: 11
CDR3: CASSHGETQYF

V: TRBV3-1/TRBV3-2
size: .
J: TRBJ2-2
length: 12
CDR3: CASSPFTGELFF

V: TRBV7-2
size: once
J: TRBJ1-2
length: 12
CDR3: CASSFNVGGYTF

V: TRBV2
size: .
J: TRBJ2-5
length: 11
CDR3: CASGREETQYF

V: TRBV5-1
size: .
J: TRBJ2-7
length: 16
CDR3: CASSSGLAGGTSEQYF

V: TRBV2
size: once
J: TRBJ1-1
length: 14
CDR3: CASSVYRENTEAFF

V: TRBV19
size: .
J: TRBJ1-1
length: 15
CDR3: CASSIQGTGGTEAFF

V: TRBV5-5
size: few
J: TRBJ2-6
length: 15
CDR3: CASSPNLSGANVLTF

V: TRBV12-3/TRBV12-4
size: .
J: TRBJ1-1
length: 13
CDR3: CASSLVTNTEAFF

V: TRBV30
size: .
J: TRBJ1-4
length: 15
CDR3: CAWRTTQGAVEKLFF

V: TRBV11-2
size: .
J: TRBJ2-1
length: 15
CDR3: CASSAPDRGLDEQFF

V: TRBV18
size: .
J: TRBJ1-5
length: 16
CDR3: CASSPGQGFSNQPQHF

V: TRBV24-1
size: .
J: TRBJ1-4
length: 14
CDR3: CATSDGGTNEKLFF

V: TRBV6-5
size: .
J: TRBJ1-3
length: 15
CDR3: CASSRSTGTGNTIYF

V: TRBV6-5
size: .
J: TRBJ2-2
length: 16
CDR3: CASSYAGTGNTGELFF

V: TRBV6-5
size: once
J: TRBJ2-4
length: 12
CDR3: CASSSGGNIQYF

V: TRBV18
size: .
J: TRBJ1-2
length: 16
CDR3: CASSHPDRRALYGYTF

V: TRBV7-9
size: .
J: TRBJ2-1
length: 15
CDR3: CASSSRQSPANEQFF